This is a list of T cell receptor beta chains from one sample in a study of lymphopenia after photon versus proton radiotherapy. Data came from immunoSEQ multiplex PCR; TCRdb stores just in-frame clones and leaves some out. The top ten clones hold roughly 6.1% of a sample with about 19,000 clones, 85% to 95% of them seen once. This sample comprised peripheral blood, obtained from a patient treated with photon-based radiotherapy. Receptors were obtained from a man in his sixties with pancreatic cancer. CDR3s include the opening cysteine and the closing phenylalanine or tryptophan. The D gene is left open where the match is weak. A row's size may be missing; if present it is once, few, many or a size class.

J,D,size,V,DNA,CDR3
TRBJ2-7,.,.,TRBV2,TGTGCCAGCAGGGACTGGCATTCCTACGAGCAGTACTTC,CASRDWHSYEQYF
TRBJ2-1,TRBD2,.,TRBV4-1,TGCGCCAGCAGCCAAGAAGGAGGACTAGCCATCATCTCCTACAATGAGCAGTTCTTC,CASSQEGGLAIISYNEQFF
TRBJ2-3,.,.,TRBV18,TGTGCCAGCTCACCACAGGGGGGCTCAGATACGCAGTATTTT,CASSPQGGSDTQYF
TRBJ1-2,.,medium-sized,TRBV6-5,TGTGCCAGCAGTTCGGGGGGAGATGGCTACACCTTC,CASSSGGDGYTF
TRBJ1-1,.,.,TRBV6-5,TGTGCCAGCAGTTCTATGGAGGGGGTCACTGAAGCTTTCTTT,CASSSMEGVTEAFF
TRBJ2-1,.,.,TRBV6-5,TGTGCCAGCAGGGGTAGGGGAAGCTCCTACAATGAGCAGTTCTTC,CASRGRGSSYNEQFF
TRBJ2-5,.,.,TRBV28,TGTGCCAGCAGTTTACCGGGGGGCCGAAAGACCCAGTACTTC,CASSLPGGRKTQYF
TRBJ2-6,.,.,TRBV11-3,TGTGCCAGCAGCTTAGGGGGCTCTGGGGCCAACGTCCTGACTTTC,CASSLGGSGANVLTF
TRBJ2-1,TRBD2,.,TRBV7-6,TGTGCCAGCAGCTTAGGGGTAGCGGGGGGTAATGCCTACAATGAGCAGTTCTTC,CASSLGVAGGNAYNEQFF
TRBJ1-6,.,.,TRBV7-8,TGTGCCAGCAGCTTAGAATCTGGGAATTCACCCCTCCACTTT,CASSLESGNSPLHF
TRBJ2-1,.,.,TRBV4-2,TGTGCCAGCAGCCAAGCCGCGAAGGGGGGGGGCTACAATGAGCAGTTCTTC,CASSQAAKGGGYNEQFF
TRBJ2-3,.,.,TRBV5-1,TGCGCCAGCAGCTTTAGCGAGGAGATCCATCCGCAGTATTTT,CASSFSEEIHPQYF
TRBJ1-2,.,.,TRBV5-6,TGTGCCAGCAGCTTGGCCCGTATTGGCTACACCTTC,CASSLARIGYTF
TRBJ2-3,.,.,TRBV7-2,TGTGCCAGCAGCTTACTAGGAAACACAGATACGCAGTATTTT,CASSLLGNTDTQYF
TRBJ2-7,.,.,TRBV30,TGTGCCGGAGGTCCTTCCTCCTACGAGCAGTACTTC,CAGGPSSYEQYF
TRBJ2-7,TRBD1,.,TRBV4-1,TGCGCCAGCAGCCAAGAGCCGGCAGGGGGCTACGAGCAGTACTTC,CASSQEPAGGYEQYF
TRBJ2-3,TRBD2,.,TRBV6-4,TGTGCCAGCAGTGTCAAAGCGGGGGGCCCAGATACGCAGTATTTT,CASSVKAGGPDTQYF
TRBJ1-1,.,.,TRBV5-1,TGCGCCAGCAGCTCGAAGGGAGCGGGAGTAAACACTGAAGCTTTCTTT,CASSSKGAGVNTEAFF
TRBJ1-2,.,.,TRBV19,TGTGCCAGTAGTACAGGAGCAATCTATGGCTACACCTTC,CASSTGAIYGYTF
TRBJ2-7,TRBD1,.,TRBV5-4,TGTGCCAGCAGCCAGGCGACAGGGGGCCTTTACGAGCAGTACTTC,CASSQATGGLYEQYF
TRBJ1-3,TRBD1,.,TRBV5-1,TGCGCCAGCAGCTTGGCCGGGACAGGCTACGGAAACACCATATATTTT,CASSLAGTGYGNTIYF
TRBJ2-7,.,.,TRBV5-1,TGCGCCAGCAGCTTGGGGCACAGGGATATCTACGAGCAGTACTTC,CASSLGHRDIYEQYF
TRBJ1-1,.,.,TRBV7-2,TGTGCCAGCAGCCGCTCCATGAACACTGAAGCTTTCTTT,CASSRSMNTEAFF
TRBJ1-1,.,.,TRBV4-2,TGTGCCAGCAGCCAATCACTGTCGACAGCCGTCACTGAAGCTTTCTTT,CASSQSLSTAVTEAFF
TRBJ1-2,.,.,TRBV30,TGTGCCTGGGAGGGGGGGCTTCCTGGCTACACCTTC,CAWEGGLPGYTF
TRBJ2-2,TRBD2,once,TRBV7-9,TGTGCCAGCAGATTCGGGGGGACCGGGGAGCTGTTTTTT,CASRFGGTGELFF
TRBJ2-7,.,.,TRBV27,TGTGCCAGCAGTTCCTTCGCGCTGATCTCGGAGCAGTACTTC,CASSSFALISEQYF
TRBJ2-5,.,.,TRBV10-3,TGTGCCGTACAGGGTGCGGAGACCCAGTACTTC,CAVQGAETQYF
TRBJ2-1,TRBD2,.,TRBV5-1,TGCGCCAGCAGCGCCGGGACTAGCGGGGTAAATGAGCAGTTCTTC,CASSAGTSGVNEQFF
TRBJ1-2,TRBD1,.,TRBV6-1,TGTGCCAGCCGAAGAGAACAGGGGGTTAACTATGGCTACACCTTC,CASRREQGVNYGYTF
TRBJ1-6,.,.,TRBV10-2,TGCGCCAGCAGTGAGGTACAGAGGGGTCCCCTCCACTTT,CASSEVQRGPLHF
TRBJ2-5,TRBD2,.,TRBV5-4,TGTGCCAGCAGCCCGGACGGCCAGCGGGGAGTGGAGACCCAGTACTTC,CASSPDGQRGVETQYF
TRBJ2-5,.,.,TRBV15,TGTGCCACCAGCACCATGGCGGGGGCGCGGGAGACCCAGTACTTC,CATSTMAGARETQYF
TRBJ1-5,TRBD1,.,TRBV19,TGTGCCAGTACCCGCACCGGGCTCCGACAGGGGTGGACGCAATCTCAGCCCCAGCATTTT,CASTRTGLRQGWTQSQPQHF
TRBJ2-5,TRBD1,.,TRBV11-2,TGTGCCAGCAGCCCCGGGACAGCCCAAGAGACCCAGTACTTC,CASSPGTAQETQYF
TRBJ2-1,TRBD2,.,TRBV7-9,TGTGCCAGCAGCTTAGGGACTAGCGGGGCAATGTACAATGAGCAGTTCTTC,CASSLGTSGAMYNEQFF
TRBJ2-7,.,.,TRBV6-6,TGTGCCAGCAGTTACACCTCCGACGGAAGCTTCGAGCAGTACTTC,CASSYTSDGSFEQYF
TRBJ2-2,.,.,TRBV23-1,TGCGCCAGCAGTCTCCCTATGTACAGGTCTGCGGGCACCGGGGAGCTGTTTTTT,CASSLPMYRSAGTGELFF
TRBJ2-2,.,.,TRBV18,TGTGCCAGCTCACGATCTGGTCAGAACACCGGGGAGCTGTTTTTT,CASSRSGQNTGELFF
TRBJ1-1,.,.,TRBV5-1,TGCGCCAGCAGCTTGGACCCAGGTTCTTCTGAAGCTTTCTTT,CASSLDPGSSEAFF
TRBJ1-2,.,.,TRBV2,TGTGCCAGCAGCGTGGGGGCAGGCTACACCTTC,CASSVGAGYTF
TRBJ2-1,TRBD1,.,TRBV30,TGTGCCGGCCGAGAAGGGGGCCTACCTGAGCAGTTCTTC,CAGREGGLPEQFF
TRBJ2-5,.,.,TRBV12-5,TGTGCTAGTGGTTTGAGCGACTACCTTGGGACCCAGTACTTC,CASGLSDYLGTQYF
TRBJ2-7,TRBD1,.,TRBV4-1,TGCGCCAGCAGCCAAAGCCGGGACAGGGGTTTGTACGAGCAGTACTTC,CASSQSRDRGLYEQYF